This is a list of T cell receptor beta chains from one sample in a study of T cells in Graves' hyperthyroidism and ophthalmopathy. MiXCR was run by TCRdb on the multiplex PCR reads, yielding one entry per CDR3 protein. The data contain about 520,000 distinct CDR3 sequences, roughly a quarter of them singletons. Sequences were obtained from blood. The receptors come from a woman aged 25 to 39 with Graves' ophthalmopathy. Each CDR3 is given with its conserved first and last residue. Each record gives: clone size, J gene, V gene, D gene, CDR3 protein, CDR3 DNA. D genes are given only for firm matches. Size tells how often a clone was seen (once, few, many) or the class of an expanded clone, and some rows leave it out.

clone_size: many; j_call: TRBJ1-6; v_call: TRBV7-2; d_call: NA; cdr3_aa: CASSLEVASPLHF; cdr3_nt: TGTGCCAGCAGCTTAGAGGTGGCTTCACCCCTCCACTTT
clone_size: NA; j_call: TRBJ2-3; v_call: TRBV18; d_call: NA; cdr3_aa: CASSPPGLTDTQYF; cdr3_nt: TGTGCCAGCTCACCACCGGGTCTCACAGATACGCAGTATTTT
clone_size: few; j_call: TRBJ1-2; v_call: TRBV12-3/TRBV12-4; d_call: NA; cdr3_aa: CASSLAVNPHYGYTF; cdr3_nt: TGTGCCAGCAGTTTAGCTGTAAACCCCCACTATGGCTACACCTTC
clone_size: NA; j_call: TRBJ2-5; v_call: TRBV20-1; d_call: NA; cdr3_aa: CSASALGGLETQYF; cdr3_nt: TGCAGTGCTAGCGCTCTGGGGGGCCTGGAGACCCAGTACTTC
clone_size: many; j_call: TRBJ1-2; v_call: TRBV11-2; d_call: NA; cdr3_aa: CASSNPSGGNYGYTF; cdr3_nt: TGTGCCAGCAGTAACCCCTCGGGGGGTAACTATGGCTACACCTTC
clone_size: many; j_call: TRBJ1-5; v_call: TRBV5-1; d_call: TRBD1; cdr3_aa: CASSWGQGDQPQHF; cdr3_nt: TGCGCCAGCAGCTGGGGACAGGGAGATCAGCCCCAGCATTTT
clone_size: NA; j_call: TRBJ2-6; v_call: TRBV6-1; d_call: NA; cdr3_aa: CASRDDTTGANVLTF; cdr3_nt: TGTGCCAGCAGAGACGACACGACTGGGGCCAACGTCCTGACTTTC
clone_size: few; j_call: TRBJ2-2; v_call: TRBV14; d_call: NA; cdr3_aa: CASSQVPTGELFF; cdr3_nt: TGTGCCAGCAGCCAAGTCCCTACCGGGGAGCTGTTTTTT
clone_size: NA; j_call: TRBJ2-7; v_call: TRBV29-1; d_call: NA; cdr3_aa: CSVEAGVLEEQYF; cdr3_nt: TGCAGCGTTGAGGCAGGGGTGTTGGAAGAGCAGTACTTC
clone_size: NA; j_call: TRBJ1-1; v_call: TRBV28; d_call: NA; cdr3_aa: CASAEGKNTEAFF; cdr3_nt: TGTGCCAGCGCCGAGGGAAAGAACACTGAAGCTTTCTTT
clone_size: NA; j_call: TRBJ2-7; v_call: TRBV6-2/TRBV6-3; d_call: TRBD1; cdr3_aa: CASTHRTGEQYF; cdr3_nt: TGTGCCAGCACCCATAGGACAGGGGAGCAGTACTTC
clone_size: NA; j_call: TRBJ1-1; v_call: TRBV5-1; d_call: NA; cdr3_aa: CASSPSTQPNTEAFF; cdr3_nt: TGCGCCAGCAGCCCGTCGACACAGCCGAACACTGAAGCTTTCTTT
clone_size: NA; j_call: TRBJ1-1; v_call: TRBV7-2; d_call: TRBD1; cdr3_aa: CASSLRQGKTEAFF; cdr3_nt: TGTGCCAGCAGCTTAAGACAGGGAAAAACTGAAGCTTTCTTT
clone_size: NA; j_call: TRBJ1-6; v_call: TRBV6-5; d_call: TRBD1; cdr3_aa: CASSLTGKGRNSPLHF; cdr3_nt: TGTGCCAGCAGTTTGACAGGGAAAGGACGTAATTCACCCCTCCACTTT
clone_size: NA; j_call: TRBJ1-2; v_call: TRBV12-3/TRBV12-4; d_call: NA; cdr3_aa: CASSFAGEGGYTF; cdr3_nt: TGTGCCAGCAGTTTCGCGGGGGAGGGCGGCTACACCTTC
clone_size: NA; j_call: TRBJ2-7; v_call: TRBV7-8; d_call: NA; cdr3_aa: CASSLGAWQGSYEQYF; cdr3_nt: TGTGCCAGCAGCTTAGGGGCTTGGCAGGGCTCCTACGAGCAGTACTTC
clone_size: few; j_call: TRBJ1-5; v_call: TRBV12-3/TRBV12-4; d_call: NA; cdr3_aa: CASSPTGFQPQHF; cdr3_nt: TGTGCCAGCAGTCCGACAGGATTCCAGCCCCAGCATTTT
clone_size: many; j_call: TRBJ2-7; v_call: TRBV14; d_call: NA; cdr3_aa: CASSHLGDSYEQYF; cdr3_nt: TGTGCCAGCAGCCACTTAGGGGACTCCTACGAGCAGTACTTC
clone_size: NA; j_call: TRBJ2-5; v_call: TRBV6-2/TRBV6-3; d_call: NA; cdr3_aa: CASSYRSLQETQYF; cdr3_nt: TGTGCCAGCAGTTACCGGTCACTCCAAGAGACCCAGTACTTC
clone_size: few; j_call: TRBJ2-5; v_call: TRBV28; d_call: TRBD1; cdr3_aa: CASSLSGQGRRETQYF; cdr3_nt: TGTGCCAGCAGTTTATCGGGACAGGGTCGTAGGGAGACCCAGTACTTC
clone_size: NA; j_call: TRBJ2-5; v_call: TRBV3-1; d_call: NA; cdr3_aa: CASSQFVGGLETQYF; cdr3_nt: TGTGCCAGCAGCCAATTCGTAGGAGGTTTGGAGACCCAGTACTTC
clone_size: many; j_call: TRBJ1-1; v_call: TRBV12-3/TRBV12-4; d_call: NA; cdr3_aa: CASSRQVNTEAFF; cdr3_nt: TGTGCCAGCAGCCGTCAGGTGAACACTGAAGCTTTCTTT
clone_size: many; j_call: TRBJ2-7; v_call: TRBV13; d_call: TRBD2; cdr3_aa: CASSLVSGAGGHEQYF; cdr3_nt: TGTGCCAGCAGCTTAGTGTCCGGGGCGGGGGGGCACGAGCAGTACTTC
clone_size: many; j_call: TRBJ1-1; v_call: TRBV29-1; d_call: NA; cdr3_aa: CSGIGDLNTEAFF; cdr3_nt: TGCAGCGGAATAGGGGATTTGAACACTGAAGCTTTCTTT
clone_size: many; j_call: TRBJ1-2; v_call: TRBV11-2; d_call: TRBD1; cdr3_aa: CASSRDRGQIYGYTF; cdr3_nt: TGTGCCAGCAGCCGCGACAGGGGGCAAATCTATGGCTACACCTTC
clone_size: many; j_call: TRBJ1-2; v_call: TRBV12-3/TRBV12-4; d_call: TRBD1; cdr3_aa: CASSHTGVYGYTF; cdr3_nt: TGTGCCAGCAGCCATACAGGGGTTTATGGCTACACCTTC
clone_size: few; j_call: TRBJ1-5; v_call: TRBV30; d_call: NA; cdr3_aa: CAARLGGNQPQHF; cdr3_nt: TGTGCTGCCCGACTTGGGGGCAATCAGCCCCAGCATTTT
clone_size: many; j_call: TRBJ2-2; v_call: TRBV10-2; d_call: NA; cdr3_aa: CASSESQTELFF; cdr3_nt: TGCGCCAGCAGTGAGTCGCAGACCGAGCTGTTTTTT
clone_size: many; j_call: TRBJ2-5; v_call: TRBV6-5; d_call: NA; cdr3_aa: CASSYSTETQYF; cdr3_nt: TGTGCCAGCAGTTACTCGACGGAGACCCAGTACTTC
clone_size: NA; j_call: TRBJ1-1; v_call: TRBV7-9; d_call: NA; cdr3_aa: CASSLTSARNTDAFF; cdr3_nt: TGTGCCAGCAGCCTAACGAGCGCGCGAAACACTGATGCTTTCTTT
clone_size: NA; j_call: TRBJ1-1; v_call: TRBV15; d_call: NA; cdr3_aa: CATSRGGAGNTEAFF; cdr3_nt: TGTGCCACCAGCAGAGGTGGGGCCGGGAACACTGAAGCTTTCTTT
clone_size: many; j_call: TRBJ2-7; v_call: TRBV12-3/TRBV12-4; d_call: NA; cdr3_aa: CASSSDGPGYEQYF; cdr3_nt: TGTGCCAGCAGTTCCGACGGACCAGGCTACGAGCAGTACTTC
clone_size: many; j_call: TRBJ2-5; v_call: TRBV20-1; d_call: TRBD2; cdr3_aa: CSARVISGGAASKTQYF; cdr3_nt: TGCAGTGCTAGAGTGATTAGCGGGGGGGCCGCTTCGAAGACCCAGTACTTC
clone_size: many; j_call: TRBJ2-7; v_call: TRBV12-3/TRBV12-4; d_call: NA; cdr3_aa: CASSFGISSYEQYF; cdr3_nt: TGTGCCAGCAGTTTTGGCATAAGCTCCTACGAGCAGTACTTC
clone_size: many; j_call: TRBJ1-2; v_call: TRBV2; d_call: NA; cdr3_aa: CASSISWTPENYGYTF; cdr3_nt: TGTGCCAGCAGTATTTCATGGACCCCGGAGAACTATGGCTACACCTTC
clone_size: NA; j_call: TRBJ2-7; v_call: TRBV6-1; d_call: NA; cdr3_aa: CASIPGQHYEQYF; cdr3_nt: TGTGCCAGCATTCCAGGACAACATTACGAGCAGTACTTC
clone_size: many; j_call: TRBJ2-7; v_call: TRBV11-1; d_call: TRBD2; cdr3_aa: CASSLGTSGTYEQYF; cdr3_nt: TGTGCCAGCAGCTTAGGGACTAGCGGGACCTACGAGCAGTACTTC
clone_size: many; j_call: TRBJ1-2; v_call: TRBV28; d_call: TRBD1; cdr3_aa: CASSSIRDRVYGYTF; cdr3_nt: TGTGCCAGCAGTTCAATCCGGGACAGGGTGTATGGCTACACCTTC
clone_size: NA; j_call: TRBJ2-3; v_call: TRBV6-2/TRBV6-3; d_call: TRBD1; cdr3_aa: CASSSSPGTGFPDTQYF; cdr3_nt: TGTGCCAGCAGTTCAAGCCCCGGGACAGGGTTTCCAGATACGCAGTATTTT
clone_size: many; j_call: TRBJ1-1; v_call: TRBV12-3/TRBV12-4; d_call: NA; cdr3_aa: CASGGAHMNTEAFF; cdr3_nt: TGTGCCAGCGGAGGGGCCCACATGAACACTGAAGCTTTCTTT
clone_size: many; j_call: TRBJ1-1; v_call: TRBV12-3/TRBV12-4; d_call: TRBD1; cdr3_aa: CASHWGDSDTEAFF; cdr3_nt: TGTGCCAGCCACTGGGGGGACAGTGACACTGAAGCTTTCTTT
clone_size: NA; j_call: TRBJ1-5; v_call: TRBV12-3/TRBV12-4; d_call: NA; cdr3_aa: CASSASQPQHF; cdr3_nt: TGTGCCAGCAGTGCTAGTCAGCCCCAGCATTTT
clone_size: NA; j_call: TRBJ2-7; v_call: TRBV2; d_call: NA; cdr3_aa: CASVGGHEQYF; cdr3_nt: TGTGCCAGCGTCGGGGGCCACGAGCAGTACTTC